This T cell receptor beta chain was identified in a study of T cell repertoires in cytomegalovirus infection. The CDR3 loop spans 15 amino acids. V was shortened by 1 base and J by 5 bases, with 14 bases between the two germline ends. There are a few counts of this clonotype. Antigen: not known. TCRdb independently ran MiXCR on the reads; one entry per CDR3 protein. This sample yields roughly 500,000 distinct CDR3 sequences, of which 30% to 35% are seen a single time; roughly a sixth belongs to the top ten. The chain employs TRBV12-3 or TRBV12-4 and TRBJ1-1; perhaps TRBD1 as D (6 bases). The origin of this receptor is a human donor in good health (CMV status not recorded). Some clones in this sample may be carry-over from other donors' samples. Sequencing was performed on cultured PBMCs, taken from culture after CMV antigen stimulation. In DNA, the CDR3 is TGTGCCAGCAGTTTAGGTGGTCCAGGGGATACTGAAGCTTTCTTT. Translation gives CASSLGGPGDTEAFF.